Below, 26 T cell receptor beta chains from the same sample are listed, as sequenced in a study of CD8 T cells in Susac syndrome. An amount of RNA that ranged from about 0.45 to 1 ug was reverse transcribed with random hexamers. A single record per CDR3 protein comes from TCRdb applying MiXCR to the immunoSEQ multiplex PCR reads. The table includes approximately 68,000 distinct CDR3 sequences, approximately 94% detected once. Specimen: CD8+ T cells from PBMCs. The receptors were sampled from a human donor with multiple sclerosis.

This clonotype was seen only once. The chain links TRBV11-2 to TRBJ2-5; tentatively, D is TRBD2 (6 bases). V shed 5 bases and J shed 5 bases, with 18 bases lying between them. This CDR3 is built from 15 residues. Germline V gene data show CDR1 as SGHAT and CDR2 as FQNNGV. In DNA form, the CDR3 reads TGTGCCAGCAGCGAGCTGGGGGGATCCCGGGAGACCCAGTACTTC. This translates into CASSELGGSRETQYF.

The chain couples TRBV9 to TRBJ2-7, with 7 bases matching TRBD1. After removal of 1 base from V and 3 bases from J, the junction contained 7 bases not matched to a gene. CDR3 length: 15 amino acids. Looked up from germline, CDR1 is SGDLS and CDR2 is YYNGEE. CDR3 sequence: CASSVRDSSYYEQYF. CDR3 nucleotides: TGTGCCAGCAGCGTAAGGGACAGCAGTTACTACGAGCAGTACTTC.

The CDR3: CASSPGGVGLDEQYF. The CDR3 coding sequence is TGCGCCAGCAGCCCGGGGGGAGTTGGTCTGGACGAGCAGTACTTC. The rearrangement uses TRBV5-1 and TRBJ2-7, with 7 nucleotides matching TRBD2. The length of the CDR3 is 15 residues. The J segment lost 5 bases and the V segment lost 4 bases, leaving 12 bases of the junction unmatched. In germline, CDR1 is SGHRS, CDR2 YFSETQ.

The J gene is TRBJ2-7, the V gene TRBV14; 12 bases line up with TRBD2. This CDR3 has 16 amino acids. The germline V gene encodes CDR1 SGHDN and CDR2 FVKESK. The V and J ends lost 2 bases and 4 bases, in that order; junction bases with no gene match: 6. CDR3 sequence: CASSQRLGLAGYEQYF. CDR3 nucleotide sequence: TGTGCCAGCAGCCAAAGGCTCGGACTAGCGGGGTACGAGCAGTACTTC.

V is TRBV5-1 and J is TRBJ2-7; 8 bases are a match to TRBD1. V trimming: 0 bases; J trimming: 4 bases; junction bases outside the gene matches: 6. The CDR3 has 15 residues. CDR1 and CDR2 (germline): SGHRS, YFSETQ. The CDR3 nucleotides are TGCGCCAGCAGCTTGGAGTTTGACAGGGGATACGAGCAGTACTTC. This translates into CASSLEFDRGYEQYF.

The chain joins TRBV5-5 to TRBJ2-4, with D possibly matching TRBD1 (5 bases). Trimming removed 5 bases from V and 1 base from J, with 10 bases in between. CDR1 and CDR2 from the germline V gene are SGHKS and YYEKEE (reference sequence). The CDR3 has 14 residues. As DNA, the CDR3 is TGTGCCAGCAGTTCAGGGAAGGCCAAAAACATTCAGTACTTC. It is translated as CASSSGKAKNIQYF.

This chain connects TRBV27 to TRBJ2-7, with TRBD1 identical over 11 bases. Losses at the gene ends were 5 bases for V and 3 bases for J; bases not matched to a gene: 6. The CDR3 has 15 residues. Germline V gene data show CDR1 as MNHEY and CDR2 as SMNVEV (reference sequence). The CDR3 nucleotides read TGTGCCAGCAGTGTGGGACAGGGGGTGTTCTACGAGCAGTACTTC. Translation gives CASSVGQGVFYEQYF.

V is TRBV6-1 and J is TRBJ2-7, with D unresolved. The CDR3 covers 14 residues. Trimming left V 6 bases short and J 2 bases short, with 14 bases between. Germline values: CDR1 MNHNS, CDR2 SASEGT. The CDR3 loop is CASSHGPGPYEQYF. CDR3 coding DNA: TGTGCCAGCAGCCACGGGCCAGGACCCTACGAGCAGTACTTC.

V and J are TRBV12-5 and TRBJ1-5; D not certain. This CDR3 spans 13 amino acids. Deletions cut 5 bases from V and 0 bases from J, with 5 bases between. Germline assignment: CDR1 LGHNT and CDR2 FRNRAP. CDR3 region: CASGDPSNQPQHF. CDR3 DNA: TGTGCTAGTGGTGACCCTAGCAATCAGCCCCAGCATTTT.

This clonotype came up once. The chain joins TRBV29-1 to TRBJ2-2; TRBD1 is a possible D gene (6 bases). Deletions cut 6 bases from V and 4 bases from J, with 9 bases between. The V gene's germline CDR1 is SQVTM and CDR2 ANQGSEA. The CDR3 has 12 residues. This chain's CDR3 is CSVTGRTGELFF. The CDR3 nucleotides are TGCAGCGTCACAGGGCGCACCGGGGAGCTGTTTTTT.

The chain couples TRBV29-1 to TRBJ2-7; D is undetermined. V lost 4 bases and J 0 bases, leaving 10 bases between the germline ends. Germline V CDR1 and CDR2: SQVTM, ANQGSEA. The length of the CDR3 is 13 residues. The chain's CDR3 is CSVGPANSYEQYF. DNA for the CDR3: TGCAGCGTTGGGCCAGCCAACTCCTACGAGCAGTACTTC.

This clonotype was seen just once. The CDR3 DNA follows: TGTGCCAGCAGCCCCTTAGCCGTCCTGGACAATGAGCAGTTCTTC. Translation: CASSPLAVLDNEQFF. The genes are TRBV7-9 and TRBJ2-1, with D hard to call. CDR3 length: 15 amino acids. Germline CDR1 SEHNR, CDR2 FQNEAQ (reference sequence). V was trimmed by 5 bases and J by 5 bases, leaving 16 bases between them.

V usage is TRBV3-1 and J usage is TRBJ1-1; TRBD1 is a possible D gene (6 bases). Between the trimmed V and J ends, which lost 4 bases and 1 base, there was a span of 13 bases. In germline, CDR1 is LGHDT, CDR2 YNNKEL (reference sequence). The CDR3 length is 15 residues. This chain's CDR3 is CASSPSQDRNTEAFF. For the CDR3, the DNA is TGTGCCAGCAGCCCCTCGCAGGACAGGAACACTGAAGCTTTCTTT.

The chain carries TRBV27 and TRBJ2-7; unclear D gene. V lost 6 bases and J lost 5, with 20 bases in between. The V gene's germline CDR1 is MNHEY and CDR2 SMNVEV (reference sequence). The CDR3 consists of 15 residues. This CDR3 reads CASRSTWAPENEQYF. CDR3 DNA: TGTGCCAGCAGATCCACTTGGGCCCCGGAGAACGAGCAGTACTTC.

The CDR3 DNA reads TGCAGTGCTAGAGATTCGGACAGCTATGGCTACACCTTC. As protein: CSARDSDSYGYTF. V is TRBV20-1 and J is TRBJ1-2, with D possibly being TRBD1 (6 bases). Trimming stripped 0 bases from V and 4 bases from J, with 9 bases between. Looked up from germline, CDR1 is DFQATT and CDR2 is SNEGSKA (reference sequence). The length of the CDR3 is 13 residues.

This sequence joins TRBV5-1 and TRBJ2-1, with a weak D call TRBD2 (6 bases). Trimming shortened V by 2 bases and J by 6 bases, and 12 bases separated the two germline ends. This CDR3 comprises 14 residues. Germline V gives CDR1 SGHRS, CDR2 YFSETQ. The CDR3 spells CASSFGGPVNEQFF. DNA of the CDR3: TGCGCCAGCAGCTTCGGAGGGCCGGTCAATGAGCAGTTCTTC.

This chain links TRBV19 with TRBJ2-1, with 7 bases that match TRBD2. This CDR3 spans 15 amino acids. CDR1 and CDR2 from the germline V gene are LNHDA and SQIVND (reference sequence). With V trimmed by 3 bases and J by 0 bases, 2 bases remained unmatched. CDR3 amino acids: CASSIIAGSYNEQFF. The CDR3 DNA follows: TGTGCCAGTAGTATTATAGCGGGCTCCTACAATGAGCAGTTCTTC.

The CDR3: CASSDGTSAHEQFF. CDR3 DNA: TGTGCCAGCAGCGACGGGACTAGCGCCCATGAGCAGTTCTTC. This sequence joins TRBV27 and TRBJ2-1, with 10 bases matching TRBD2. This CDR3 has 14 residues. J lost 8 bases, V lost 6 bases, and 7 bases had no gene match. Germline V lookup: CDR1 MNHEY, CDR2 SMNVEV (reference sequence).

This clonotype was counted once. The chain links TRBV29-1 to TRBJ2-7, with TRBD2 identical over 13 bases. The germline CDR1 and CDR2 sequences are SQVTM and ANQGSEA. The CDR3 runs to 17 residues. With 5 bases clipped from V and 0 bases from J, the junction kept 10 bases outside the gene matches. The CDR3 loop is CSVSGLAGELSSYEQYF. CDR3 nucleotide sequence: TGCAGCGTTTCCGGACTAGCGGGAGAGCTTAGCTCCTACGAGCAGTACTTC.

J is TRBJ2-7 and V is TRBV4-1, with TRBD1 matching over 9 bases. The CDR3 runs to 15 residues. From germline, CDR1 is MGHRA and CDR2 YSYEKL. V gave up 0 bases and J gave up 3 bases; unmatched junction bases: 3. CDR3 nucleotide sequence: TGCGCCAGCAGCCAAGAGGGACAGGGAAGCTACGAGCAGTACTTC. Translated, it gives CASSQEGQGSYEQYF.

In DNA form, the CDR3 reads TGTGCCAGCAGCCCGTTGAACACTGAAGCTTTCTTT. Residues: CASSPLNTEAFF. The chain is built from TRBV12-3 or TRBV12-4 and TRBJ1-1; D remains ambiguous. Trimming removed 6 bases from V and 0 bases from J, with 5 bases in between. The CDR3 consists of 12 residues.

CDR3 protein: CSVEDLTSNYGYTF. CDR3 DNA: TGCAGCGTTGAAGATCTTACCTCTAACTATGGCTACACCTTC. V gene TRBV29-1 combines with J gene TRBJ1-2, with unresolved D. This CDR3 contains 14 residues. Germline V lookup: CDR1 SQVTM, CDR2 ANQGSEA. V lost 0 bases and J lost 0, with 8 bases in between.

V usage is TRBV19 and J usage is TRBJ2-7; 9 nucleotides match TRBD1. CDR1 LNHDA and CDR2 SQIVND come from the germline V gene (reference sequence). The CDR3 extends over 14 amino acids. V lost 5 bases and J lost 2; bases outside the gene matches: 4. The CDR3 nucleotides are TGTGCCAGTAGTTATGGGACAGGGACCTACGAGCAGTACTTC. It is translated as CASSYGTGTYEQYF.

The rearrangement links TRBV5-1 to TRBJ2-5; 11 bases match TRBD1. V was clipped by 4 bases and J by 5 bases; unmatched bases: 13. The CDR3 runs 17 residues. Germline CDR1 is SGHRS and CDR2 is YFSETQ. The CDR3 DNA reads TGCGCCAGCAGCCGAACCGAGGGACAGGGGGGGTTGGAGACCCAGTACTTC. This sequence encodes CASSRTEGQGGLETQYF.

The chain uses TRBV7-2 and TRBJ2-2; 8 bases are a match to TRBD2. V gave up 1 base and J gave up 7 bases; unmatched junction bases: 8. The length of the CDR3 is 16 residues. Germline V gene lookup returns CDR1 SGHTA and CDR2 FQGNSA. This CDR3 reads CASSLGGGGKIGELFF. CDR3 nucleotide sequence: TGTGCCAGCAGCTTAGGAGGCGGGGGGAAAATCGGGGAGCTGTTTTTT.

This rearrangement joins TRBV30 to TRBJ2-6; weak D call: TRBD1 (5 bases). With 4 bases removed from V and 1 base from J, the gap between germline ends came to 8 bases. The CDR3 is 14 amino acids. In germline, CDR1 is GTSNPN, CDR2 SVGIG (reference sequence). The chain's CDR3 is CAWTYRSGANVLTF. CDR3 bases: TGTGCCTGGACCTACAGGTCTGGGGCCAACGTCCTGACTTTC.